The 26 T cell receptor beta chains below come from one sample, sequenced in a study of identical twins. TCRdb processed the 5' RACE reads anew with MiXCR; each CDR3 protein has one entry. The table lists approximately 300,000 distinct CDR3 sequences, 8.5% to 9.5% of them singletons, with roughly 6.4% in the top ten. These same records also appear under a second study, on yellow fever vaccine responses in identical twins.

Sequencing was done on a sample of CD8+ T cells sorted from blood. The receptors come from a woman between 18 and 29 years old in good health.

Many counts were recorded for this clonotype. The chain employs TRBV2 and TRBJ2-1; D is unresolved. The CDR3 extends over 11 amino acids. CDR1 and CDR2 (germline): SNHLY, FYNNEI. Deletions cut 3 bases from V and 8 bases from J, with 5 bases between. CDR3 DNA sequence: TGTGCCAGCAGTGAGAGCGATGAGCAGTTCTTC. It encodes CASSESDEQFF.

This clonotype appeared a few times. The chain employs TRBV20-1 and TRBJ2-7, with 8 nucleotides matching TRBD2. CDR1 DFQATT and CDR2 SNEGSKA come from the germline V gene (reference sequence). This CDR3 contains 13 residues. Trimming cost V 8 bases and J 0 bases; bases outside gene matches: 6. This chain's CDR3 is CSHGSGTSYEQYF. The CDR3 coding sequence is TGCAGTCACGGTAGCGGGACCTCCTACGAGCAGTACTTC.

The V call is TRBV12-3 or TRBV12-4, the J call TRBJ1-5, with D perhaps TRBD1 (5 bases). This CDR3 spans 13 amino acids. V was cut by 5 bases and J by 7 bases, with 12 bases left in between. In DNA, the CDR3 is TGTGCCAGCAGTGACGCAGGGCGGCAGCCCCAGCATTTT. Protein sequence: CASSDAGRQPQHF.

V gene TRBV4-3 combines with J gene TRBJ2-3; possible D gene TRBD2, 5 bases. Germline V CDR1 and CDR2: LGHNA, YSLEER. The V end was cut by 4 bases, the J end by 5 bases, with 13 bases between. The CDR3 runs to 14 residues. CDR3 residues: CASSPSYGIDTQYF. The CDR3 nucleotides are TGCGCCAGCAGCCCTTCCTACGGGATAGATACGCAGTATTTT.

At least ten counts were recorded for this clonotype. The chain uses TRBV28 and TRBJ2-7; 11 nucleotides align to TRBD1. CDR1 MDHEN and CDR2 SYDVKM come from the germline V gene. The CDR3 extends over 15 amino acids. V lost 2 bases, J lost 2 bases, and 2 bases stayed unmatched. CDR3: CASSLRGQGAYEQYF. CDR3 DNA: TGTGCCAGCAGTTTACGGGGACAGGGGGCCTACGAGCAGTACTTC.

This chain connects TRBV7-9 to TRBJ2-7; D is undetermined. V lost 7 bases, J lost 1 base, and 11 bases lay in between. The CDR3 runs to 13 residues. Germline lookup yields CDR1 SEHNR and CDR2 FQNEAQ (reference sequence). In DNA, the CDR3 is TGTGCCAGCACCTTTAGTTCATCCTACGAGCAGTACTTC. Its translation: CASTFSSSYEQYF. The variable domain in full, completed from reference TRBV7-9 and TRBJ2-7, reads DTGVSQNPRHKITKRGQNVTFRCDPISEHNRLYWYRQTLGQGPEFLTYFQNEAQLEKSRLLSDRFSAERPKGSFSTLEIQRTEQGDSAMYLCASTFSSSYEQYFGPGTRLTVT.

This clonotype has more than one count but fewer than ten. The J gene is TRBJ2-2, the V gene TRBV10-3; TRBD2 matches at 7 bases. With V trimmed by 2 bases and J by 4 bases, 4 bases remained unmatched. This CDR3 comprises 15 residues. Germline values: CDR1 ENHRY, CDR2 SYGVKD. The chain's CDR3 is CAISEPGTTTGELFF. The DNA of the CDR3 is TGTGCCATCAGTGAGCCCGGGACTACCACCGGGGAGCTGTTTTTT.

This clonotype was counted between two and nine times. The chain has TRBV6-5 and TRBJ2-7; 7 bases line up with TRBD1. With V trimmed by 3 bases and J by 2 bases, 7 bases remained unmatched. CDR3 length equals 15 residues. Per germline, CDR1 MNHEY and CDR2 SVGAGI. The chain's CDR3 is CASSYFRGITYEQYF. CDR3 in DNA: TGTGCCAGCAGTTATTTCAGGGGGATAACCTACGAGCAGTACTTC.

This chain links TRBV28 with TRBJ2-5; D ambiguous. The CDR3 extends over 17 amino acids. With 2 bases removed from V and 4 bases from J, the gap between germline ends came to 20 bases. CDR1 is MDHEN, CDR2 SYDVKM, per germline. The CDR3: CASSLPSDRYWAETQYF. DNA for the CDR3: TGTGCCAGCAGTTTACCCTCCGACCGGTATTGGGCAGAGACCCAGTACTTC.

This chain connects TRBV18 to TRBJ2-3, with 12 bases that match TRBD2. J lost 5 bases, V lost 3 bases, and 6 bases had no gene match. The V gene's germline CDR1 is KGHSH and CDR2 LQKENI. The CDR3 consists of 16 residues. The CDR3 coding sequence is TGTGCCAGCTCACCCCTAGCGGGAGGGCTCGAAGATACGCAGTATTTT. Translated, it gives CASSPLAGGLEDTQYF.

This clonotype was observed at least ten times. The chain is built from TRBV7-9 and TRBJ2-3; D tentatively reads TRBD1 or TRBD2 (5 bases each). This CDR3 comprises 14 residues. Germline V lookup: CDR1 SEHNR, CDR2 FQNEAQ (reference sequence). Trimming cost V 1 base and J 7 bases, with 12 bases left between them. The CDR3 sequence is CASSLGDAINTQYF. CDR3 in DNA: TGTGCCAGCAGCTTAGGGGACGCCATTAATACGCAGTATTTT.

This clonotype was recorded a few times. This chain joins TRBV30 and TRBJ2-4; D remains ambiguous. The germline V gene encodes CDR1 GTSNPN and CDR2 SVGIG (reference sequence). This CDR3 is built from 9 residues. DNA for the CDR3: TGTTTCCGAGTGGACATTCAGTACTTC. Translated, it gives CFRVDIQYF. Full variable domain (missing parts from reference TRBV30 and TRBJ2-4): SQTIHQWPATLVQPVGSPLSLECTVEGTSNPNLYWYRQAAGRGLQLLFYSVGIGQISSEVPQNLSASRPQDRQFILSSKKLLLSDSGFYLCFRVDIQYFGAGTRLSVL.

CDR3: CASSYPIDGGGQETQYF. The CDR3 DNA reads as TGTGCCAGCAGCTATCCAATCGACGGGGGGGGCCAAGAGACCCAGTACTTC. The chain carries TRBV7-2 and TRBJ2-5; 8 positions match TRBD2. This CDR3 has 17 residues. Per the germline V gene, CDR1 is SGHTA and CDR2 is FQGNSA. Trimming at V came to 4 bases and at J to 1 base, leaving 11 bases not matched to a gene.

This clonotype was counted between two and nine times. The rearrangement links TRBV28 to TRBJ2-3; 13 bases fit TRBD2. The trim removed 5 bases at V and 3 bases at J, leaving 5 bases unmatched. Germline V CDR1 and CDR2: MDHEN, SYDVKM. The CDR3 is 16 amino acids. The CDR3, as DNA: TGTGCCAGCAGTCAATTACTAGCGGGGGGGACAGATACGCAGTATTTT. This codes for CASSQLLAGGTDTQYF.

This clonotype appeared a few times. The chain couples TRBV7-2 to TRBJ1-4; TRBD1 agrees at 7 bases. CDR1 and CDR2 from the germline V gene are SGHTA and FQGNSA. The CDR3 contains 17 residues. The V segment lost 1 base and the J segment 8 bases; nucleotides outside the gene matches: 13. The DNA of the CDR3 is TGTGCCAGCAGCTTAGAGCCGCCGGAGGGGGCAGGGGAAAAACTGTTTTTT. As protein: CASSLEPPEGAGEKLFF.

This clonotype was seen more than once but under ten times. J is TRBJ1-1 and V is TRBV6-1, with 7 bases matching TRBD1. Germline CDR1 and CDR2: MNHNS and SASEGT. The CDR3 sequence is 17 residues long. J gave up 0 bases and V 4 bases, and 11 bases lay outside the gene matches. CDR3: CASSARAGTAMNTEAFF. CDR3 sequence (DNA): TGTGCCAGCAGTGCCCGAGCCGGGACAGCCATGAACACTGAAGCTTTCTTT.

The table lists this clonotype with many counts. The chain employs TRBV7-2 and TRBJ2-1, with D perhaps given as TRBD1 or TRBD2 (6 bases each). The CDR3 contains 15 residues. From germline, CDR1 is SGHTA and CDR2 FQGNSA. Trimming stripped 3 bases from V and 4 bases from J, with 13 bases between. The CDR3 is CASSFFGGAYNEQFF. The CDR3 region has the DNA TGTGCCAGCAGCTTCTTCGGGGGCGCTTACAATGAGCAGTTCTTC.

This clonotype has at least ten counts. V gene TRBV12-3 or TRBV12-4 combines with J gene TRBJ1-2; possibly TRBD1 for D (6 bases). Trimming left V 6 bases short and J 3 bases short, with 17 bases between. This CDR3 comprises 15 residues. The CDR3, as DNA: TGTGCCAGCAGCCCGTTTCCGGGGGCCGACTATGGCTACACCTTC. It translates to CASSPFPGADYGYTF.

J is TRBJ2-3 and V is TRBV11-1, with 10 bases lining up with TRBD2. With 6 bases clipped from V and 1 base from J, the junction kept 16 bases outside the gene matches. This CDR3 has 19 residues. Germline V gene data show CDR1 as SGHAT and CDR2 as FQDESV (reference sequence). In DNA form, the CDR3 reads TGTGCCAGCAGGCCCGGGACGGCTAGCGGGAGCGTCCGCACAGATACGCAGTATTTT. Protein product: CASRPGTASGSVRTDTQYF. Using reference TRBV11-1 and TRBJ2-3 for the parts outside the CDR3, the full variable domain is EAEVAQSPRYKITEKSQAVAFWCDPISGHATLYWYRQILGQGPELLVQFQDESVVDDSQLPKDRFSAERLKGVDSTLKIQPAELGDSAMYLCASRPGTASGSVRTDTQYFGPGTRLTVL.

There are a few counts of this clonotype. This CDR3 reads CASSLGEWETQYF. Written as DNA, the CDR3 is TGTGCCAGCAGCTTGGGGGAGTGGGAGACCCAGTACTTC. The chain recombines TRBV11-3 with TRBJ2-5; D may match TRBD1 or TRBD2 (5 bases each). Trimming cost V 3 bases and J 5 bases, with 10 bases left between them. The CDR3 length is 13 residues. Per the germline V gene, CDR1 is SGHNT and CDR2 is YENEEA.

A few counts support this clonotype. This sequence joins TRBV11-1 and TRBJ2-1; no definite D call. The CDR3 runs 14 residues. The V gene's germline CDR1 is SGHAT and CDR2 FQDESV (reference sequence). Trimming pared 2 bases from V and 5 bases from J, leaving 10 bases between. In DNA, the CDR3 is TGTGCCAGCAGCTTACCCTTATCGGACAATGAGCAGTTCTTC. Translation gives CASSLPLSDNEQFF. The variable domain in full, completed from reference TRBV11-1 and TRBJ2-1, reads EAEVAQSPRYKITEKSQAVAFWCDPISGHATLYWYRQILGQGPELLVQFQDESVVDDSQLPKDRFSAERLKGVDSTLKIQPAELGDSAMYLCASSLPLSDNEQFFGPGTRLTVL.

The V call is TRBV6-2 or TRBV6-3, the J call TRBJ2-1; 13 bases map to TRBD2. Germline CDR1 reads MNHEY; CDR2 reads SVGEGT. J lost 8 bases, V lost 3 bases, and 16 bases had no gene match. The CDR3 sequence is 19 residues long. For the CDR3, the DNA is TGTGCCAGCAGTTATCCTCGACCTTTACTAGCGGGAGGGAAGGATGAGCAGTTCTTC. Residues: CASSYPRPLLAGGKDEQFF.

The chain carries TRBV6-2 or TRBV6-3 and TRBJ1-1; possible D gene TRBD1, 5 bases. Germline CDR1 and CDR2: MNHEY and SVGEGT. Trimming stripped 2 bases from V and 0 bases from J, with 10 bases between. The CDR3 has 15 residues. CDR3 amino acids: CASSYAGGLNTEAFF. For the CDR3, the DNA is TGTGCCAGCAGTTACGCGGGGGGACTGAACACTGAAGCTTTCTTT.

This clonotype was seen more than once but under ten times. V is TRBV27 and J is TRBJ1-5; 8 bases map to TRBD1. Per the germline V gene, CDR1 is MNHEY and CDR2 is SMNVEV (reference sequence). J was trimmed by 5 bases and V by 6 bases; bases with no gene match: 3. The CDR3 loop spans 13 amino acids. CDR3 in amino acids: CASRPQGDQPQHF. CDR3 DNA sequence: TGTGCCAGCAGACCACAGGGGGATCAGCCCCAGCATTTT.

This clonotype was seen only a few times. The chain employs TRBV7-3 and TRBJ2-2, with 8 nucleotides matching TRBD2. CDR3 length equals 15 residues. Germline V lookup: CDR1 SGHTA, CDR2 FQGTGA. V lost 5 bases, J lost 6 bases, and 8 bases stayed unmatched. The CDR3 DNA is TGTGCCAGCAGCCCCTCCGGGGGGGAGTCCGGGGAGCTGTTTTTT. Amino acid sequence: CASSPSGGESGELFF.

The gene calls are TRBV20-1 and TRBJ1-1; 9 bases map to TRBD1. The germline gives CDR1 DFQATT, CDR2 SNEGSKA (reference sequence). J was trimmed by 6 bases and V by 2 bases; bases with no gene match: 13. The CDR3 sequence is 16 residues long. Here the CDR3 reads CSARNSSGQGFPEAFF. The CDR3 DNA is TGCAGTGCTAGAAATAGTTCAGGACAGGGGTTCCCTGAAGCTTTCTTT.